This is a list of T cell receptor beta chains from one sample in a study of T cell responses to AZD1222 COVID-19 vaccine. Generated by immunoSEQ multiplex PCR, the TCRdb table keeps only in-frame clones and is missing some. The table shows about 110,000 clones, with approximately 92% occurring only once. Sequenced material: peripheral blood, taken 28 days after the second AZD1222 dose. The origin of the receptors is an adult who received the AZD1222 COVID-19 vaccine. Each CDR3 is given with its conserved first and last residue. The order of the fields is D gene, V gene, J gene, clone size, CDR3 protein, CDR3 DNA. D genes are given only for firm matches. Clone size appears in some rows only: once, few, many, or a class for an expanded clone.

>.|TRBV28|TRBJ1-3|.
CASSFATQEPKYNSGNTIYF
TGTGCCAGCAGTTTCGCAACTCAGGAGCCAAAATACAACTCTGGAAACACCATATATTTT
>.|TRBV7-2|TRBJ2-3|.
CASSPGTSTDTQYF
TGTGCCAGCAGCCCCGGAACAAGCACAGATACGCAGTATTTT
>.|TRBV28|TRBJ1-5|.
CASSQLPGFSNQPQHF
TGTGCCAGCAGTCAACTCCCGGGGTTTAGCAATCAGCCCCAGCATTTT
>.|TRBV7-9|TRBJ2-7|few
CASSSPDRTAGYEQYF
TGTGCCAGCAGCTCGCCCGATCGGACGGCGGGGTACGAGCAGTACTTC
>TRBD1|TRBV2|TRBJ1-1|.
CASSRTGGYTEAFF
TGTGCCAGCAGTCGTACAGGGGGGTACACTGAAGCTTTCTTT
>.|TRBV28|TRBJ1-1|.
CASSFEGWNTEAFF
TGTGCCAGCAGTTTTGAGGGGTGGAACACTGAAGCTTTCTTT
>.|TRBV6-5|TRBJ1-5|.
CASSYSSGSGNQPQHF
TGTGCCAGCAGTTACTCATCAGGGTCTGGCAATCAGCCCCAGCATTTT
>.|TRBV5-1|TRBJ1-4|.
CASSLGQNGKLFF
TGCGCCAGCAGCTTGGGACAGAATGGAAAACTGTTTTTT
>.|TRBV7-2|TRBJ1-1|.
CASSLVRDPPEAFF
TGTGCCAGCAGCTTAGTTAGGGATCCGCCTGAAGCTTTCTTT
>TRBD1|TRBV5-1|TRBJ1-1|.
CASSGYRGNTEAFF
TGCGCCAGCAGCGGATACAGGGGGAACACTGAAGCTTTCTTT
>.|TRBV7-2|TRBJ1-5|.
CASSLVREEPQHF
TGTGCCAGCAGCTTAGTCAGGGAAGAGCCCCAGCATTTT
>.|TRBV27|TRBJ1-6|.
CASSLRDYSPLHF
TGTGCCAGCAGCCTCAGGGATTATTCACCCCTCCACTTT
>.|TRBV28|TRBJ1-2|.
CASSPPRVRGAEGYTF
TGTGCCAGCAGTCCCCCTAGGGTCCGGGGGGCGGAAGGCTACACCTTC
>.|TRBV29-1|TRBJ1-1|.
CSVGENTEAFF
TGCAGCGTTGGCGAGAACACTGAAGCTTTCTTT
>.|TRBV29-1|TRBJ2-3|.
CSVEDRSLDTQYF
TGCAGCGTTGAAGATCGCTCACTAGATACGCAGTATTTT
>.|TRBV15|TRBJ1-3|.
CATSRGSGDGNTIYF
TGTGCCACCAGCAGAGGATCAGGGGACGGAAACACCATATATTTT
>.|TRBV3-1/TRBV3-2|TRBJ1-1|.
CASSLVAAEAFF
TGTGCCAGCAGCCTAGTAGCGGCTGAAGCTTTCTTT
>TRBD1|TRBV7-8|TRBJ1-2|.
CASSLSGTGGYTF
TGTGCCAGCAGCTTATCGGGGACAGGCGGCTACACCTTC
>TRBD1|TRBV7-2|TRBJ2-7|.
CASSLVKGAHEQYF
TGTGCCAGCAGCTTAGTCAAGGGGGCCCACGAGCAGTACTTC
>TRBD1|TRBV5-1|TRBJ2-5|.
CASNPGQEETQYF
TGCGCCAGCAACCCGGGACAGGAAGAGACCCAGTACTTC
>.|TRBV3-1/TRBV3-2|TRBJ2-3|.
CASSQDSPADTQYF
TGTGCCAGCAGCCAAGATAGTCCCGCAGATACGCAGTATTTT
>.|TRBV19|TRBJ1-5|.
CASSITSGGLQPQHF
TGTGCCAGTAGTATTACCTCCGGGGGGCTTCAGCCCCAGCATTTT
>.|TRBV11-2|TRBJ1-2|.
CASSPSPGAYGYTF
TGTGCCAGCAGCCCTTCCCCGGGGGCCTATGGCTACACCTTC
>.|TRBV5-8|TRBJ1-2|.
CASSLGMTDYGYTF
TGTGCCAGCAGCTTGGGTATGACAGATTATGGCTACACCTTC
>TRBD2|TRBV6-2/TRBV6-3|TRBJ2-7|.
CASSPSSLAGGSYEQYF
TGTGCCAGCAGTCCCTCCTCTCTAGCGGGGGGCTCCTACGAGCAGTACTTC
>.|TRBV12-3/TRBV12-4|TRBJ2-7|.
CASNPMGSYEQYF
TGTGCCAGCAATCCTATGGGTTCCTACGAGCAGTACTTC
>.|TRBV29-1|TRBJ2-5|.
CSARQSGGETQYF
TGCAGCGCCAGGCAGTCCGGAGGGGAGACCCAGTACTTC
>.|TRBV3-1/TRBV3-2|TRBJ2-2|.
CASSPRITGEAGELFF
TGTGCCAGCAGCCCCCGAATCACAGGGGAGGCCGGGGAGCTGTTTTTT
>.|TRBV5-1|TRBJ2-2|.
CASDGTGNTGELFF
TGCGCCAGCGACGGGACGGGTAACACCGGGGAGCTGTTTTTT
>.|TRBV19|TRBJ1-2|.
CASSRWTEFTF
TGTGCCAGTAGTAGGTGGACGGAGTTCACCTTC
>.|TRBV15|TRBJ2-3|once
CATSGWGISTDTQYF
TGTGCCACCAGTGGTTGGGGTATAAGCACAGATACGCAGTATTTT
>TRBD1|TRBV19|TRBJ2-1|.
CASGDRVSNEQFF
TGTGCCAGTGGGGACAGGGTGAGCAATGAGCAGTTCTTC
>TRBD2|TRBV6-5|TRBJ2-3|.
CASSYLGGRADTQYF
TGTGCCAGCAGTTACCTGGGGGGGAGAGCAGATACGCAGTATTTT
>.|TRBV6-6|TRBJ2-7|.
CASSYSSGQSSYEQYF
TGTGCCAGCAGTTACTCGAGTGGTCAGAGCTCCTACGAGCAGTACTTC
>.|TRBV7-6|TRBJ2-5|.
CASSTLRGSGETQYF
TGTGCCAGCAGCACCCTCAGGGGAAGTGGAGAGACCCAGTACTTC
>.|TRBV27|TRBJ1-5|.
CASSQDGSNQPQHF
TGTGCCAGCAGCCAAGACGGATCCAATCAGCCCCAGCATTTT
>TRBD2|TRBV5-6|TRBJ2-2|.
CASSFSGVNTGELFF
TGTGCCAGCAGCTTTAGCGGGGTGAACACCGGGGAGCTGTTTTTT
>TRBD1|TRBV18|TRBJ2-1|.
CASSPSRTGGNEQFF
TGTGCCAGCTCACCAAGCAGGACAGGGGGCAATGAGCAGTTCTTC
>.|TRBV5-6|TRBJ1-6|once
CASSFLGANSPLHF
TGTGCCAGCAGCTTCCTCGGGGCCAATTCACCCCTCCACTTT
>.|TRBV11-2|TRBJ2-7|.
CASTTGYEQYF
TGTGCCAGCACAACGGGCTACGAGCAGTACTTC